This T cell receptor beta chain was sequenced during a study of PD-1 blockade in classical Hodgkin lymphoma. Trimming left V 4 bases short and J 7 bases short, with 20 bases between. CDR3 length: 15 residues. Per the germline V gene, CDR1 is SGHNT and CDR2 is YYREEE (reference sequence). This sample's time point: cycle 4 day 1 (C4D1), after less than 7 weeks of nivolumab. Patients all relapsed after autologous stem cell transplantation, and there was variation in brentuximab vedotin exposure. About this clone: Antigen specificity is unknown.

Findings of the study overall: TCR diversity at baseline was reported to be reduced in newly diagnosed patients relative to healthy donors. Complete responders matched newly diagnosed patients in baseline diversity. It was CD4+ TCR diversity, not CD8+, that rose significantly by C4D1.

Clones were sequenced by immunoSEQ multiplex PCR, and TCRdb holds only the in-frame ones, with some missing. The sample records about 13,000 clones, around 80% being singletons. The chain combines TRBV5-4 with TRBJ1-2, with a possible D match to TRBD1 (6 bases). The source of this sequence is a human donor with classical Hodgkin lymphoma. The material was peripheral blood mononuclear cells (PBMCs), obtained before the fourth cycle of nivolumab. This chain's CDR3 is CASSLPTGGAGGYTF. In DNA, the CDR3 is TGTGCCAGCAGCCTTCCCACCGGGGGCGCAGGTGGCTACACCTTC.